This TCR beta chain comes out of a study of control samples from healthy donors and cancer patients. The germline V gene has CDR1 MNHEY and CDR2 SVGAGI. The J segment lost 4 bases and the V segment lost 5 bases, leaving 10 bases of the junction unmatched. The CDR3 sequence is 15 residues long. Libraries were prepared by immunoSEQ multiplex PCR; TCRdb keeps only in-frame clonotypes and omits some of them. Found here are around 180,000 clones, 94% of them singletons; the top ten hold over 1.3%. The clonotype originates from a woman aged 18-29 years in good health. Sequenced input: blood. The rearrangement uses TRBV6-5 and TRBJ1-2; 7 nucleotides align to TRBD1. The CDR3 protein is CASSLLIGTAYGYTF. The CDR3 coding sequence is TGTGCCAGCAGTCTGCTGATCGGGACAGCCTATGGCTACACCTTC.